This is a list of T cell receptor beta chains from one sample in a study of shared clonotypes between healthy human individuals. Libraries were prepared by immunoSEQ multiplex PCR; TCRdb keeps only in-frame clonotypes and omits some of them. Counted here are roughly 170,000 clones, over 50% occurring once; the ten biggest clones make up less than 11%. The sequencing input was memory CD4+ T cells sorted from blood. The source of these receptors is a man aged 25-40 years in good health. Each CDR3 is given with its conserved first and last residue. A D gene is named only where the DNA matches it firmly. Size values are once, few and many counts, or a class for expanded clones, and some rows have none.

v_call	d_call	j_call	clone_size	cdr3_nt	cdr3_aa
TRBV7-2	TRBD1	TRBJ2-1	.	TGTGCCAGCAGCCAAGTGGTGGGACAGGGGAATGAGCAGTTCTTC	CASSQVVGQGNEQFF
TRBV5-1	.	TRBJ1-1	.	TGCGCCAGCAGCTCGGACACGAACACTGAAGCTTTCTTT	CASSSDTNTEAFF
TRBV5-1	.	TRBJ2-1	.	TGCGCCAGCAGCTTGGTACCTAGCAATGAGCAGTTCTTC	CASSLVPSNEQFF
TRBV11-2	.	TRBJ2-5	.	TGTGCCAGCAGCTTCCGCCCGGTTAGGCGGGAGACCCAGTACTTC	CASSFRPVRRETQYF
TRBV6-1	TRBD1	TRBJ1-4	once	TGTGCCAGCAGGAGGACAGGGGCTGAAAAACTGTTTTTT	CASRRTGAEKLFF
TRBV6-5	.	TRBJ1-5	.	TGTGTCAGCAGTTACTCAGGGATGGGCAATCAGCCCCAGCATTTT	CVSSYSGMGNQPQHF
TRBV19	TRBD2	TRBJ2-7	.	TGTGCCAGTGCCGAGACTAGCGGATCACAATCGGAGCAGTACTTC	CASAETSGSQSEQYF
TRBV7-3	TRBD1	TRBJ2-5	few	TGTGCCAGCAGCCGACAGGGAAAGACACAAGAGACCCAGTACTTC	CASSRQGKTQETQYF
TRBV11-2	TRBD1	TRBJ2-1	.	TGTGCCAGCAGCTTGATCAGGGGGTCATACAATGAGCAGTTCTTC	CASSLIRGSYNEQFF
TRBV5-6	TRBD1	TRBJ2-2	.	TGTGCCAGCAGCTCACCGGGACAGGGGGGGATCGGGGAGCTGTTTTTT	CASSSPGQGGIGELFF
TRBV2	.	TRBJ2-7	.	TGTGCCAGCAGTGAGCAGGTTACCTACGAGCAGTACTTC	CASSEQVTYEQYF
TRBV15	.	TRBJ1-2	.	TGTGCCACCAGCAGGATAACAGGGAGGGCGGACTATGGCTACACCTTC	CATSRITGRADYGYTF
TRBV19	TRBD2	TRBJ2-3	.	TGTGCCAGTAGTATCTCAGCGGGGGTCACAGATACGCAGTATTTT	CASSISAGVTDTQYF
TRBV7-3	.	TRBJ2-1	.	TGTGCCAGCAGCTACAACAGACTAGGAGTTACAATGGAGCAGTTCTTC	CASSYNRLGVTMEQFF
TRBV7-6	.	TRBJ1-1	.	TGTGCCAGCAGCTTAGACGGGATAGGGGACACTGAAGCTTTCTTT	CASSLDGIGDTEAFF
TRBV11-2	.	TRBJ2-5	.	TGTGCCAGCAGCCCTAGACACCGATCAAGTCTAGAGACCCAGTACTTC	CASSPRHRSSLETQYF
TRBV11-2	TRBD2	TRBJ2-2	.	TGTGCCAGCAGCTTCCCCCGGGTCGGGAGGGCTAGCGGGGAGCTGTTTTTT	CASSFPRVGRASGELFF
TRBV19	TRBD1	TRBJ1-4	.	TGTGCCAGTAGTAGCTCGGCGGGACAGCTATCATACAGGGTTGAAAAACTGTTTTTT	CASSSSAGQLSYRVEKLFF
TRBV11-2	.	TRBJ1-2	.	TGTGCCAGCAGTCCAGACAGTAACTATGGCTACACCTTC	CASSPDSNYGYTF
TRBV4-1	TRBD2	TRBJ2-7	.	TGCGCCAGCAGCCAAACTAGCGTCTCCTACGAGCAGTACTTC	CASSQTSVSYEQYF
TRBV18	TRBD2	TRBJ2-1	once	TGTGCCAGCTCACCGATCCCTACTAATCGACTAGCGGGAGCGGGTAATGAGCAGTTCTTC	CASSPIPTNRLAGAGNEQFF
TRBV28	TRBD1	TRBJ1-4	.	TGTGCCAGCACACCCACGGGACAGGGTCATGAAAAACTGTTTTTT	CASTPTGQGHEKLFF
TRBV9	.	TRBJ1-5	.	TGTGCCAGCAGCGTAGAAGGGTTTCGCAATCAGCCCCAGCATTTT	CASSVEGFRNQPQHF
TRBV7-7	TRBD1	TRBJ1-5	.	TGTGCCAGCAGCGCGTACAGGGGCTTTGAGCCCCAGCATTTT	CASSAYRGFEPQHF
TRBV9	.	TRBJ2-6	.	TGTGCCAGCAACCTTCAGGGGTCTGGGGCCAACGTCCTGACTTTC	CASNLQGSGANVLTF
TRBV11-3	.	TRBJ2-2	.	TGTGCCAGCAGCTTATATGAGCGGGTCTCCGGGGAGCTGTTTTTT	CASSLYERVSGELFF
TRBV9	.	TRBJ1-1	many	TGTGCCAGCAGTACCGGGACCCCGATAGCTGAAGCTTTCTTT	CASSTGTPIAEAFF
TRBV5-6	.	TRBJ2-7	.	TGTGCCAGCAGGGAGGCCGGGACGTCCTACGAGCAGTACTTC	CASREAGTSYEQYF
TRBV6-1	.	TRBJ2-7	few	TGTGCCAGCAGCCGCCAGGGGGGGGCGGCCTACGAGCAGTACTTC	CASSRQGGAAYEQYF
TRBV6-5	.	TRBJ2-3	.	TGTGCCAGCAAAGCGGCAGATACGCAGTATTTT	CASKAADTQYF
TRBV27	.	TRBJ2-3	few	TGTGCCAGCGGCCTTCTAGAAGATACGCAGTATTTT	CASGLLEDTQYF
TRBV7-2	.	TRBJ2-7	.	TGTGCCAGCAGCTTCACAGGCCGTCGCGACGAGCAGTACTTC	CASSFTGRRDEQYF
TRBV7-9	TRBD1	TRBJ2-1	few	TGTGCCAGCAGCCGGCAGGGGGCCTGGTCTAAAGTGAATGAGCAGTTCTTC	CASSRQGAWSKVNEQFF
TRBV6-4	.	TRBJ2-2	.	TGTGCCAGCAGTCCAGAATCCACTAGGGCAGGGTGGACCGGGGAGCTGTTTTTT	CASSPESTRAGWTGELFF
TRBV6-4	TRBD1	TRBJ2-3	.	TGTGCCAGCAGTGAGGGGACAGGGGGCGCAGATACGCAGTATTTT	CASSEGTGGADTQYF